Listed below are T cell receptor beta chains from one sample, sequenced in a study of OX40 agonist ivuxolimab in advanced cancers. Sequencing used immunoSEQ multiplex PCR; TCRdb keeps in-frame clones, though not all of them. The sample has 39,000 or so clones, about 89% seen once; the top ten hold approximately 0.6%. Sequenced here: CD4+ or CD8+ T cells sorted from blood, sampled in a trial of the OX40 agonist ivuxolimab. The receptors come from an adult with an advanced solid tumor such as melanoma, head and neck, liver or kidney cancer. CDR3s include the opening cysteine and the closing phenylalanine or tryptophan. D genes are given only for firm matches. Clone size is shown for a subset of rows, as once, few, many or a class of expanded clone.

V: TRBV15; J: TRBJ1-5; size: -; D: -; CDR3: CATSRDRPGVGQPQHF; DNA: TGTGCCACCAGCAGAGATAGGCCAGGGGTAGGGCAGCCCCAGCATTTT
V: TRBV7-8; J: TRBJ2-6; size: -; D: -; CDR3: CASSLTRSGANVLTF; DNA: TGTGCCAGCAGCTTAACCCGCTCTGGGGCCAACGTCCTGACTTTC
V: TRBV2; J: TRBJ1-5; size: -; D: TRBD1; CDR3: CASSLPGQGVGYSNQPQHF; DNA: TGTGCCAGCAGTTTGCCGGGACAGGGGGTCGGGTATAGCAATCAGCCCCAGCATTTT
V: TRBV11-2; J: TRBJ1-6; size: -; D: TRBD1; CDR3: CASSTPRGYNSPLHF; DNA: TGTGCCAGCAGCACACCCAGGGGGTATAATTCACCCCTCCACTTT
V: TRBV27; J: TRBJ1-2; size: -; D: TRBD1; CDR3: CASSIGQGAVGYTF; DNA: TGTGCCAGCAGTATCGGACAGGGGGCGGTTGGCTACACCTTC
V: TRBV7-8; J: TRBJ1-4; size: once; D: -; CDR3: CASSPRRTNEKLFF; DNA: TGTGCCAGCAGCCCCCGACGTACTAATGAAAAACTGTTTTTT
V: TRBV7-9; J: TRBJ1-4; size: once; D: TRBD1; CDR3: CASSSWRQGVQEKLFF; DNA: TGTGCCAGCAGCTCCTGGAGACAGGGTGTTCAGGAAAAACTGTTTTTT
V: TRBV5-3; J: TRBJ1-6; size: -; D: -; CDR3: CARSLVRAPLHF; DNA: TGTGCCAGAAGCTTGGTCCGGGCACCCCTCCACTTT
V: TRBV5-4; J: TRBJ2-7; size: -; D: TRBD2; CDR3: CASSFGATTSGGSRQYF; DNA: TGTGCCAGCAGCTTTGGAGCGACGACTAGCGGGGGCTCTCGACAGTACTTC
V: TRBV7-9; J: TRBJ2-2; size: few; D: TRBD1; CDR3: CASVSTTGDAGELFF; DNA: TGTGCCAGCGTGTCCACGACAGGGGACGCCGGGGAGCTGTTTTTT
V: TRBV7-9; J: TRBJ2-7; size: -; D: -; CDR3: CASSLGSGGQGEQYF; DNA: TGTGCCAGCAGCTTAGGATCGGGGGGCCAGGGCGAGCAGTACTTC
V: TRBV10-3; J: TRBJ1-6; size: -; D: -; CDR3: CAISERELTLNSPLHF; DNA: TGTGCCATCAGTGAGAGGGAATTGACTCTGAATTCACCCCTCCACTTT
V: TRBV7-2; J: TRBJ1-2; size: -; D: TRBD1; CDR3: CASSLQGRGQGAQATF; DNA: TGTGCCAGCAGCTTACAGGGCCGGGGACAGGGGGCCCAGGCCACCTTC
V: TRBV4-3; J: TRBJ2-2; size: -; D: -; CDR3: CASSQAGSGDTGELFF; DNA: TGCGCCAGCAGCCAAGCGGGATCGGGGGACACCGGGGAGCTGTTTTTT
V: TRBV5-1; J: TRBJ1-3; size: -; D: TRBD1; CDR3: CASSSDRGGGSGNTIYF; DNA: TGCGCCAGCAGCTCTGACAGGGGAGGGGGCTCTGGAAACACCATATATTTT
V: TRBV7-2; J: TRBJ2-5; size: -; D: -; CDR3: CASSYSPGAETQYF; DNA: TGTGCCAGCAGCTATTCCCCGGGGGCAGAGACCCAGTACTTC
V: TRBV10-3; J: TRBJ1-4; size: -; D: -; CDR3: CAISTTGTLREKLFF; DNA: TGTGCCATCAGTACGACCGGGACCCTTAGGGAAAAACTGTTTTTT
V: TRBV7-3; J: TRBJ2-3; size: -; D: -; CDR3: CASSVGVGRSTDTQYF; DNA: TGTGCCAGCAGCGTAGGGGTGGGAAGAAGCACAGATACGCAGTATTTT
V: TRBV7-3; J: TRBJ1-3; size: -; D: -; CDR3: CASSPGRSSGNTIYF; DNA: TGTGCCAGCAGCCCGGGACGGAGCTCTGGAAACACCATATATTTT
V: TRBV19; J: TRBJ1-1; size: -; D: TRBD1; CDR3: CASSMDRETEAFF; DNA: TGTGCCAGTAGTATGGACAGGGAAACTGAAGCTTTCTTT
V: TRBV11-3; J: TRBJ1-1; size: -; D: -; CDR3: CASSLDIGGGTEAFF; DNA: TGTGCCAGCAGCTTAGATATCGGAGGGGGCACTGAAGCTTTCTTT
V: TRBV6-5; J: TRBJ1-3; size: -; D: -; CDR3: CAPEGGSGNTIYF; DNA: TGTGCCCCCGAGGGGGGCTCTGGAAACACCATATATTTT
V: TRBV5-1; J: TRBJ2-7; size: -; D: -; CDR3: CASSLQGSLREQYF; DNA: TGCGCCAGCAGCTTGCAAGGATCTCTCCGCGAGCAGTACTTC
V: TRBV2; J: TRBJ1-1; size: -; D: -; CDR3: CASHRDMNTEAFF; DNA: TGTGCCAGCCACAGGGATATGAACACTGAAGCTTTCTTT
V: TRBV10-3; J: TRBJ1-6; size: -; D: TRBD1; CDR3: CAISEGAGGSPLHF; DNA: TGTGCCATCAGTGAGGGAGCAGGGGGTTCACCCCTCCACTTT
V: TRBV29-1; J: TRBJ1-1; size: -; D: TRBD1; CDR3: CSVKRQGSEAFF; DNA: TGCAGCGTAAAACGACAGGGATCTGAAGCTTTCTTT
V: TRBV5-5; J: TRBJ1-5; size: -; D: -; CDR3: CASSLAAGGNQPQHF; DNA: TGTGCCAGCAGCTTGGCGGCAGGGGGCAATCAGCCCCAGCATTTT
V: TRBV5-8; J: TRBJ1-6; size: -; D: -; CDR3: CASSLGGGVGNSPLHF; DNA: TGTGCCAGCAGCTTGGGAGGAGGGGTAGGAAATTCACCCCTCCACTTT
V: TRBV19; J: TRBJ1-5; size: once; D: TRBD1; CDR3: CASSPTGGGQPQHF; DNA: TGTGCCAGTAGCCCTACAGGGGGCGGTCAGCCCCAGCATTTT
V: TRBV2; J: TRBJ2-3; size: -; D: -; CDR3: CASDGQHTDTQYF; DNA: TGTGCCAGCGATGGGCAGCACACAGATACGCAGTATTTT
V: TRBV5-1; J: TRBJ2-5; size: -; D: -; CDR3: CASSDGEAETQYF; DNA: TGCGCCAGCAGCGACGGGGAGGCGGAGACCCAGTACTTC